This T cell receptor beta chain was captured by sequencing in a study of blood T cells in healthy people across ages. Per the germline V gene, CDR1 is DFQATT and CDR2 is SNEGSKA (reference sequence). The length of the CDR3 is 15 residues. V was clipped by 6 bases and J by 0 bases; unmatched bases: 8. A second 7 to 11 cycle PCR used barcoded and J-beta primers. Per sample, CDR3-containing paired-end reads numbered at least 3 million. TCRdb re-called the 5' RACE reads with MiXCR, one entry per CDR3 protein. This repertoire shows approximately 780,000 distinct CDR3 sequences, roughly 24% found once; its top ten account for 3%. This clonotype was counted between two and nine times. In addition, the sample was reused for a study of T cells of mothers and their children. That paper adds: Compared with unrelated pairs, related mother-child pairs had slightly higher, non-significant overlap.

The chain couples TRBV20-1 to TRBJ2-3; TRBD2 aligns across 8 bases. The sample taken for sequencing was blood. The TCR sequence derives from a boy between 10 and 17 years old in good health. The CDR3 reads CSASGGPTSTDTQYF. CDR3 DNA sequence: TGCAGTGCCAGCGGGGGCCCGACTAGCACAGATACGCAGTATTTT.